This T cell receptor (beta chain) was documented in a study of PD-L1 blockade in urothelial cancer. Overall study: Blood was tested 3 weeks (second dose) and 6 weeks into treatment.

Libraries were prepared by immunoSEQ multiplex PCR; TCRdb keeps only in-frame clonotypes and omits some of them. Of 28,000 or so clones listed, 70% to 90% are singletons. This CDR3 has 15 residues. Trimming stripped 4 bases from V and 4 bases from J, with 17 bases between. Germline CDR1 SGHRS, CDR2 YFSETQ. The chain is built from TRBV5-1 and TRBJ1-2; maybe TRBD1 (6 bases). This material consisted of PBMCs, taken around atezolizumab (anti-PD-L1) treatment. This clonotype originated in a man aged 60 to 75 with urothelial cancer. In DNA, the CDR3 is TGCGCCAGCAGCGGGGGGGGCGCGGCGGGCTATGGCTACACCTTC. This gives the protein CASSGGGAAGYGYTF.